This T cell receptor (beta chain) was obtained from a study of cytomegalovirus exposure and HLA in healthy donors. The study's findings and limits: DRB1 showed the most TCR associations and HLA-C the fewest in a later analysis, as rates varied by HLA locus. A later analysis showed that HLA-associated TCR beta chains had undergone more clonal expansion than equally common others. Association of a missense DCLRE1C variant with TCR beta V- and J-gene trimming was reported in a later analysis. Sequencing depth roughly uniform across donors was assumed in presence/absence analyses.

The CDR3 loop spans 12 amino acids. Notes on this clone: The antigen is unknown.

The PCR ran on 60 Vbeta and 13 Jbeta primers. Assay used: immunoSEQ multiplex PCR; TCRdb lists only in-frame clones, some missing. The sample lists 100,000 or so clones; 75% were seen once. Sample: PBMCs. The rearrangement links TRBV21-1 to TRBJ2-7; the table's D call of TRBD2 was not tested on the DNA. TRBV21-1 has pseudogene status. The receptor comes from a man in his fifties in good health and CMV-seronegative. As DNA, the CDR3 is TGTGCCAGCTTCGGACTTTACTACGAGCAGTACTTC. It translates to CASFGLYYEQYF.